This T cell receptor beta chain was obtained from a study of T cell changes during pregnancy in multiple sclerosis. The method was immunoSEQ multiplex PCR; TCRdb's version includes in-frame clones alone and lacks a portion of them. The sample shows about 53,000 clones, around 90% of them seen only once. The CDR3 covers 15 residues. With 8 bases clipped from V and 2 bases from J, the junction kept 9 bases outside the gene matches. The germline CDR1 and CDR2 sequences are MNHNS and SASEGT. The source material was CD4+ T cells from peripheral blood mononuclear cells, sampled in the third trimester of pregnancy. The V gene is TRBV6-1, the J gene TRBJ2-3; TRBD2 matches 8 bases. This clonotype originated in a female donor with multiple sclerosis, enrolled in a pregnancy study. CDR3 in amino acids: CASAYSGGLTDTQYF. The CDR3 bases are TGTGCCAGCGCCTACTCGGGGGGGCTCACAGATACGCAGTATTTT.